This TCR beta chain was found in a study of cytomegalovirus exposure and HLA in healthy donors. Participants comprised healthy donors of bone marrow. Study results and caveats: A prior analysis recorded that most TCR beta V segments were productive about 87% or about 30% of the time.

In the PCR, 60 Vbeta and 13 Jbeta primers were used. Method: immunoSEQ multiplex PCR; TCRdb's copy keeps in-frame clones and lacks some. Seen here are 150,000 to 200,000 clones, approximately 78% observed once, and the top ten hold around 14%. The germline V gene encodes CDR1 MNHEY and CDR2 SVGAGI. The CDR3 consists of 13 residues. Deletions cut 6 bases from V and 11 bases from J, with 16 bases between. With regard to this clone: Its specificity is not known.

This TCR was sampled from a woman aged 45-65 years in good health and CMV-seropositive. This chain joins TRBV6-5 and TRBJ1-4; tentative D call: TRBD1 (5 bases). The sample taken for sequencing was PBMCs. The DNA for the CDR3 is TGTGCCAGCAGCCAGGGTCAACGGACGAAACTGTTTTTT. It codes for CASSQGQRTKLFF.